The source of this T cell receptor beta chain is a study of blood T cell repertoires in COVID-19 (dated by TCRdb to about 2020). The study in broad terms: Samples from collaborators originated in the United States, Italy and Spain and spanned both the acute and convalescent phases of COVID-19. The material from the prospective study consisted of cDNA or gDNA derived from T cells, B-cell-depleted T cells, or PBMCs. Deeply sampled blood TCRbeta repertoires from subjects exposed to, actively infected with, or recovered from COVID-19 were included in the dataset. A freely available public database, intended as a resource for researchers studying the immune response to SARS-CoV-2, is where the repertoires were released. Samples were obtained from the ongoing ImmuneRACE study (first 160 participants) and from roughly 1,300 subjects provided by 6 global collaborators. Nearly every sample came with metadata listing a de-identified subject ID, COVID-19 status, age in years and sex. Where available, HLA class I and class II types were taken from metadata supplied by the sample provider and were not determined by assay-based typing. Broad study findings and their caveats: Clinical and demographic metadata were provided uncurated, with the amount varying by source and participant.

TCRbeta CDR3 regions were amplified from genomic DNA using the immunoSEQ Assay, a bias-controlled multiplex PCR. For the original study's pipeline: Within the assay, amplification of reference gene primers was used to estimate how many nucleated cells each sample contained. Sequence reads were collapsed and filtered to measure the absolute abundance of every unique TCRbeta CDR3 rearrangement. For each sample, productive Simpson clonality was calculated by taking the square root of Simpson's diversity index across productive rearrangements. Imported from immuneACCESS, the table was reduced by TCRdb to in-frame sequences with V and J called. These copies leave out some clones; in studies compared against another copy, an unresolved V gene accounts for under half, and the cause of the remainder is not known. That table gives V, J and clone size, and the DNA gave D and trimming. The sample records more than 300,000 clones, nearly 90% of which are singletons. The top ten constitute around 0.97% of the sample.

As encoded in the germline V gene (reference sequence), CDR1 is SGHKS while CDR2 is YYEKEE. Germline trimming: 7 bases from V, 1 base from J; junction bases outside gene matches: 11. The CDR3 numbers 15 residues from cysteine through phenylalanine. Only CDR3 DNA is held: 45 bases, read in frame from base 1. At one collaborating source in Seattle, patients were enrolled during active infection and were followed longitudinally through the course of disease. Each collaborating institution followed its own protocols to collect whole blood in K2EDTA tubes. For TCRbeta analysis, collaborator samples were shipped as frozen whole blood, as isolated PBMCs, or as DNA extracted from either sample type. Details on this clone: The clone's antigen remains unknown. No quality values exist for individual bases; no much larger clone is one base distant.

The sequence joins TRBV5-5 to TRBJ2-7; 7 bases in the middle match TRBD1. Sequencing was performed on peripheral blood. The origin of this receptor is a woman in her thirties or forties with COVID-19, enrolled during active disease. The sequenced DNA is TGTGCCAGCGGATACGGGACAGCTCAATCCTACGAGCAGTACTTC. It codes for CASGYGTAQSYEQYF.